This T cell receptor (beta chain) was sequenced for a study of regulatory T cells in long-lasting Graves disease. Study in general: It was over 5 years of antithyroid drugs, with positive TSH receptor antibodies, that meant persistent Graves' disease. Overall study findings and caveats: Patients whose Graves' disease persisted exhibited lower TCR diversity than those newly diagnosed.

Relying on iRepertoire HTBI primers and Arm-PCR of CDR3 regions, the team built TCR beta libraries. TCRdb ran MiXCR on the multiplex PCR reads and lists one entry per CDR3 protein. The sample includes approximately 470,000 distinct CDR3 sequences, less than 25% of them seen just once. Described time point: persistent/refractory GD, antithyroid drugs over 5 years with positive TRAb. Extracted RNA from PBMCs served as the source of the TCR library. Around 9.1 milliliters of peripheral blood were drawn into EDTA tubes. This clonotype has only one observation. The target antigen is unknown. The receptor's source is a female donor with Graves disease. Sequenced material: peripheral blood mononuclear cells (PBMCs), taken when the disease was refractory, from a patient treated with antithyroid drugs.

The CDR3 DNA reads TGTGCCAGCAGGGCTAGCGGCCGCTCCTACAATGAGCAGTTCTTC. Its translation: CASRASGRSYNEQFF. This chain connects TRBV12-3 or TRBV12-4 to TRBJ2-5; 7 positions match TRBD2. The J call may not be correct, given that the DNA end is closer to TRBJ2-1. The CDR3 is made up of 15 amino acids.